A single sample is the source of the 23 T cell receptor beta chains below, sequenced in a study of T cell repertoires in cytomegalovirus infection. TCRdb used MiXCR to reprocess the reads, holding one entry per CDR3 protein. This sample has roughly 570,000 distinct CDR3 sequences, with 40% found just once. Which antigens these TCRs recognize remains unknown. Source: cultured PBMCs, taken from culture after CMV antigen stimulation. The source of these receptors is a human donor in good health (CMV status not recorded). Some clones in this sample may be carry-over from other donors' samples.

This clonotype has a handful of counts. The chain joins TRBV11-2 to TRBJ2-1; 9 nucleotides line up with TRBD2. V was pared by 4 bases and J by 10 bases, with 23 bases of the junction left unmatched. Germline values: CDR1 SGHAT, CDR2 FQNNGV. The CDR3 is made up of 19 amino acids. CDR3 residues: CASSSPLAATSGSSGEQFF. The CDR3 DNA is TGTGCCAGCAGCTCCCCCCTGGCCGCGACTAGCGGCTCGTCGGGAGAGCAGTTCTTC.

V is TRBV7-8 and J is TRBJ2-1; D remains unclear. The V and J ends lost 0 bases and 5 bases respectively, with 11 bases between them. The CDR3 extends over 15 amino acids. In germline, CDR1 is SGHVS, CDR2 FQNEAQ. The CDR3 DNA follows: TGTGCCAGCAGCTTAGCGCGATTAGGCAACAATGAGCAGTTCTTC. Translating it yields CASSLARLGNNEQFF.

The J gene is TRBJ2-7, the V gene TRBV30; the D is unclear. V lost 0 bases, J lost 2 bases, and 5 bases lay in between. Germline assignment: CDR1 GTSNPN and CDR2 SVGIG (reference sequence). The CDR3 sequence is 12 residues long. CDR3 bases: TGTGCCTGGAGTGTGAGACCCTACGAGCAGTACTTC. This sequence encodes CAWSVRPYEQYF.

The chain uses TRBV11-2 and TRBJ2-7; a possible D gene is TRBD2 (6 bases). The CDR3 spans 14 residues. Germline lookup yields CDR1 SGHAT and CDR2 FQNNGV. V gave up 5 bases and J gave up 4 bases, with 15 bases separating them. The CDR3 nucleotides are TGTGCCAGCAGCCCATATGGAGGGCAATACGAGCAGTACTTC. It yields the protein CASSPYGGQYEQYF.

This rearrangement joins TRBV6-6 to TRBJ2-7; 15 bases line up with TRBD2. Trimming took 4 bases from V and 6 from J; bases not matched to a gene: 10. The germline V gene has CDR1 MNHNY and CDR2 SVGAGI (reference sequence). The CDR3 consists of 17 residues. The CDR3 DNA is TGTGCCAGCAGTTCCAGGACTAGCGGGAGGGCCCAGTTCGAGCAGTACTTC. It translates to CASSSRTSGRAQFEQYF.

The chain carries TRBV28 and TRBJ1-1, with TRBD1 matching 11 bases. The V gene end was trimmed by 6 bases and the J gene end by 2 bases; junction bases not matched to a gene: 11. In germline, CDR1 is MDHEN, CDR2 SYDVKM. This CDR3 contains 17 residues. Written as DNA, the CDR3 is TGTGCCAGCAGCTCCCCCGGGGACAGGGGGGGAAACACTGAAGCTTTCTTT. It translates to CASSSPGDRGGNTEAFF.

This clonotype was observed a handful of times. The chain links TRBV7-2 to TRBJ1-2; 9 bases map to TRBD1. Germline V lookup: CDR1 SGHTA, CDR2 FQGNSA. V lost 3 bases to trimming and J lost 1 base; unmatched junction nucleotides: 3. This CDR3 comprises 15 residues. CDR3 coding DNA: TGTGCCAGCAGCTTTGTGACAGGGGGTAACTATGGCTACACCTTC. It yields the protein CASSFVTGGNYGYTF.

The chain carries TRBV18 and TRBJ2-7; 11 bases align to TRBD1. Germline loops: CDR1 KGHSH, CDR2 LQKENI. V trimming: 4 bases; J trimming: 5 bases; junction bases outside the gene matches: 7. The CDR3 sequence is 15 residues long. This CDR3 reads CASSLNRDRGDEQYF. Written as DNA, the CDR3 is TGTGCCAGCTCACTCAACCGGGACAGGGGGGACGAGCAGTACTTC.

Ten or more counts support this clonotype. The chain combines TRBV7-2 with TRBJ1-2; D is undetermined. Germline values: CDR1 SGHTA, CDR2 FQGNSA. The CDR3 is 15 residues long. Trimming took 1 base from V and 1 from J, leaving 10 bases between them. The CDR3 reads CASSLGENLNYGYTF. The CDR3 region has the DNA TGTGCCAGCAGCTTAGGGGAGAACCTTAACTATGGCTACACCTTC.

The chain combines TRBV7-2 with TRBJ2-7, with 8 nucleotides matching TRBD2. The CDR3 spans 14 residues. Germline CDR1 reads SGHTA; CDR2 reads FQGNSA. The V segment lost 5 bases and the J segment 5 bases; nucleotides outside the gene matches: 8. In nucleotides, the CDR3 is TGTGCCAGCAGCATAAGCGGGAGACTGGACGAGCAGTACTTC. This codes for CASSISGRLDEQYF.

Here the CDR3 reads CASSLPRDGRNNEQFF. CDR3 nucleotide sequence: TGCGCCAGCAGCTTGCCCCGGGACGGAAGAAACAATGAGCAGTTCTTC. The chain has TRBV5-1 and TRBJ2-1; either TRBD1 or TRBD2 may fit D (5 bases each). V lost 1 base to trimming and J lost 5 bases, with 16 bases between them. Germline V gives CDR1 SGHRS, CDR2 YFSETQ. The length of the CDR3 is 16 residues.

This chain links TRBV20-1 with TRBJ2-1, with D possibly TRBD2 on 7 matching bases. The CDR3 loop spans 16 amino acids. The V and J ends lost 0 bases and 2 bases respectively, with 14 bases between them. Germline V CDR1 and CDR2: DFQATT, SNEGSKA (reference sequence). The CDR3 reads CSARDLGGGPYNEQFF. The CDR3 DNA is TGCAGTGCTAGAGATCTAGGGGGGGGCCCCTACAATGAGCAGTTCTTC.

The chain recombines TRBV11-2 with TRBJ2-2, with 14 bases fitting TRBD2. Trimming cost V 1 base and J 6 bases; bases outside gene matches: 4. The CDR3 sequence is 17 residues long. CDR1 SGHAT and CDR2 FQNNGV come from the germline V gene. CDR3 in DNA: TGTGCCAGCAGCTTAGTGGGACTAGCGGGGGCTCCCGGGGAGCTGTTTTTT. Translated: CASSLVGLAGAPGELFF. Using reference TRBV11-2 and TRBJ2-2 for the parts outside the CDR3, the full variable domain is EAGVAQSPRYKIIEKRQSVAFWCNPISGHATLYWYQQILGQGPKLLIQFQNNGVVDDSQLPKDRFSAERLKGVDSTLKIQPAKLEDSAVYLCASSLVGLAGAPGELFFGEGSRLTVL.

This sequence joins TRBV12-5 and TRBJ2-5; TRBD2 aligns across 8 bases. The CDR3 has 15 residues. Germline loops: CDR1 LGHNT, CDR2 FRNRAP. The V and J ends lost 1 base and 0 bases, in that order; junction bases with no gene match: 1. CDR3 residues: CASGLGGRHQETQYF. The CDR3, as DNA: TGTGCTAGTGGTTTGGGCGGGAGGCACCAAGAGACCCAGTACTTC.

The rearrangement links TRBV23-1 to TRBJ1-2; TRBD1 agrees at 8 bases. TRBV23-1 is an ORF for which the function is uncertain. V shed 0 bases, J shed 4 bases, and the junction held 7 bases outside the gene matches. CDR3 size: 16 residues. CDR3 amino acids: CASSQSEDREGYGYTF. The CDR3 bases are TGCGCCAGCAGTCAATCGGAGGACAGGGAGGGCTATGGCTACACCTTC.

This clonotype has at least ten counts. The chain carries TRBV7-2 and TRBJ2-1; D is undetermined. Germline CDR1 SGHTA, CDR2 FQGNSA. The CDR3 spans 15 residues. Between the trimmed V and J ends, which lost 3 bases and 0 bases, there was a span of 9 bases. The CDR3 nucleotides read TGTGCCAGCAGCTTCGCCCCGAGCTCCTACAATGAGCAGTTCTTC. This translates into CASSFAPSSYNEQFF.

This clonotype was found a few times. The V gene is TRBV4-1, the J gene TRBJ2-2; D is possibly TRBD2 (6 bases). CDR3 length equals 18 residues. CDR1 is MGHRA, CDR2 YSYEKL, per germline. V was trimmed by 1 base and J by 0 bases, leaving 15 bases between them. This CDR3 is CASSQVGSGYANTGELFF. The CDR3 bases are TGCGCCAGCAGCCAAGTTGGTAGCGGATACGCGAACACCGGGGAGCTGTTTTTT.

V gene TRBV7-9 combines with J gene TRBJ1-1; TRBD1 matches 8 bases. The CDR3 length is 14 residues. Losses at the gene ends were 5 bases for V and 4 bases for J; bases not matched to a gene: 6. Looked up from germline, CDR1 is SEHNR and CDR2 is FQNEAQ (reference sequence). The CDR3 DNA is TGTGCCAGCAGCGGTGAAACAGGGGGCACTGAAGCTTTCTTT. This translates into CASSGETGGTEAFF.

V usage is TRBV20-1 and J usage is TRBJ2-5, with TRBD2 matching 8 bases. Per germline, CDR1 DFQATT and CDR2 SNEGSKA (reference sequence). This CDR3 contains 14 residues. Trimming cost V 6 bases and J 4 bases; bases outside gene matches: 10. The DNA of the CDR3 is TGCAGTGCCCCTACGGGGGGGCTGGCAGAGACCCAGTACTTC. Translation gives CSAPTGGLAETQYF.

The V gene is TRBV20-1, the J gene TRBJ2-5, with a weak D call TRBD2 (6 bases). The CDR3 has 14 amino acids. V lost 0 bases and J lost 4, with 12 bases in between. Germline values: CDR1 DFQATT, CDR2 SNEGSKA (reference sequence). CDR3 nucleotide sequence: TGCAGTGCTAGAGATCCTACAGCGGGAGAGACCCAGTACTTC. Translated, it gives CSARDPTAGETQYF.

The chain recombines TRBV4-3 with TRBJ2-3; TRBD1 matches 9 bases. CDR3 length equals 18 residues. V trimming: 4 bases; J trimming: 4 bases; junction bases outside the gene matches: 15. Germline assignment: CDR1 LGHNA and CDR2 YSLEER. The CDR3 coding sequence is TGCGCCAGCAGCCCGACCCCGGGACAGGGCCCGAGCGCAGATACGCAGTATTTT. Protein sequence: CASSPTPGQGPSADTQYF.

The rearrangement links TRBV7-8 to TRBJ1-1, with D possibly being TRBD1 (5 bases). Germline lookup yields CDR1 SGHVS and CDR2 FQNEAQ. This CDR3 contains 16 residues. The V end lost 1 base, the J end lost 4 bases, and 16 bases lay between the germline ends. CDR3 sequence: CASSLVSRSGGTEAFF. Written as DNA, the CDR3 is TGTGCCAGCAGCTTAGTTAGTCGATCGGGGGGCACTGAAGCTTTCTTT.

This sequence joins TRBV28 and TRBJ1-2; D uncertain. V shed 8 bases and J shed 8 bases, with 12 bases lying between them. CDR1 and CDR2 from the germline V gene are MDHEN and SYDVKM. The CDR3 consists of 11 residues. CDR3 in amino acids: CASVGSGGYTF. For the CDR3, the DNA is TGTGCCAGCGTAGGGTCGGGAGGCTACACCTTC.